This TCR beta chain originates from a study of graft-versus-host responses after intestinal transplantation. Looking at the study overall: The whole recipient group had anti-thymocyte globulin induction followed by tacrolimus and steroids for around 3 years. The study's findings and limits: Peak levels of circulating GvH clones tracked with early post-transplant HvG declines. Investigators detected GvH clones in recipient marrow, with some emerging earlier in ileum or blood.

Germline V gives CDR1 SNHLY, CDR2 FYNNEI. This CDR3 comprises 15 residues. Trimming pared 3 bases from V and 3 bases from J, leaving 15 bases between. As regards this clone: What it recognizes is unknown.

Assay: immunoSEQ multiplex PCR; the TCRdb copy retains only in-frame clones and omits some. In the table there are some 96,000 clones, 80% to 95% of which are singletons. The clonotype originates from a human patient who received an intestinal transplant, so some T cells may come from the graft donor. The chain carries TRBV2 and TRBJ2-7, with D perhaps matching TRBD1 or TRBD2 (5 bases each). The sample was PBMCs, taken about 450 days after intestinal transplant. CDR3 nucleotide sequence: TGTGCCAGCAGTGACGGGACCTTCCCCCGCTACGAGCAGTACTTC. Translated, it gives CASSDGTFPRYEQYF. Combining the CDR3 with reference TRBV2 and TRBJ2-7 gives the whole variable domain EPEVTQTPSHQVTQMGQEVILRCVPISNHLYFYWYRQILGQKVEFLVSFYNNEISEKSEIFDDQFSVERPDGSNFTLKIRSTKLEDSAMYFCASSDGTFPRYEQYFGPGTRLTVT.